The 14 T cell receptor beta chains given below trace back to one sample, sequenced in a study of human T cells and chemical hapten exposure. A single record per CDR3 protein comes from TCRdb applying MiXCR to the RACE reads. The table records some 79,000 distinct CDR3 sequences, 10% to 13% of them present only once. Time point meaning: patch test 3, about 24 weeks after DPC sensitization. This sample's treatment: therapeutic diphenylcyclopropenone sensitization with weekly scalp DPC. The sample was whole blood, taken in connection with sensitization to the hapten diphenylcyclopropenone (DPC). The source is a woman in her forties or fifties with alopecia areata. Some clones in this sample may be carry-over from other donors' samples.

This clonotype occurred a few times. The V and J genes are TRBV10-3 and TRBJ2-5; TRBD2 agrees at 7 bases. Germline loops: CDR1 ENHRY, CDR2 SYGVKD. The CDR3 extends over 13 amino acids. J was trimmed by 5 bases and V by 7 bases; bases with no gene match: 7. Here the CDR3 DNA reads TGTGCCATCATGGGCGGGAGTGGCGAGACCCAGTACTTC. Its translation is CAIMGGSGETQYF.

This clonotype has at least ten counts. The chain joins TRBV6-6 to TRBJ1-5; D gene ambiguous. Looked up from germline, CDR1 is MNHNY and CDR2 is SVGAGI (reference sequence). This CDR3 is 13 amino acids long. V was shortened by 7 bases and J by 7 bases, with 14 bases between the two germline ends. CDR3 residues: CASITDGIQPQHF. As DNA, the CDR3 is TGTGCCAGCATTACAGATGGGATACAGCCCCAGCATTTT.

In its sample, this clonotype was seen many times. The chain joins TRBV20-1 to TRBJ2-5; no clear D gene. V gave up 6 bases and J gave up 0 bases, with 8 bases separating them. This CDR3 is 12 amino acids long. The germline V gene encodes CDR1 DFQATT and CDR2 SNEGSKA (reference sequence). CDR3 sequence: CSALGNQETQYF. The CDR3 region has the DNA TGCAGTGCGTTGGGTAACCAAGAGACCCAGTACTTC.

The sample holds a few counts of this clonotype. V is TRBV18 and J is TRBJ1-4; 10 positions agree with TRBD1. V trimming: 6 bases; J trimming: 17 bases; junction bases outside the gene matches: 9. Germline lookup yields CDR1 KGHSH and CDR2 LQKENI. This CDR3 region has 12 residues. CDR3 region: CASSPMGQGLFF. In nucleotides, the CDR3 is TGTGCCAGCTCCCCCATGGGACAGGGGCTATTTTTT.

V usage is TRBV3-2 and J usage is TRBJ2-1; no DNA check was done on the table's D call, TRBD2. TRBV3-2 is shown as a pseudogene. The CDR3 is made up of 19 amino acids. The CDR3 region is CASSQGPATSAHGAGEQFF. Written as DNA, the CDR3 is TGTGCCAGCAGCCAAGGCCCAGCCACTAGCGCCCACGGGGCAGGTGAGCAGTTCTTC.

This clonotype was seen repeatedly, ten times or more. The rearrangement uses TRBV20-1 and TRBJ2-1; D is unresolved. The CDR3 runs 12 residues. Germline V gene sequence: CDR1 DFQATT, CDR2 SNEGSKA (reference sequence). Trimming took off 1 base at V and 7 bases at J, with 8 bases between the two ends. CDR3 DNA sequence: TGCAGTGCTAGAGTTCGGAAAAATGAGCAGTTCTTC. Encoded protein: CSARVRKNEQFF.

This clonotype was seen at least ten times. V is TRBV5-4 and J is TRBJ2-7; 10 bases align to TRBD2. This CDR3 comprises 15 residues. Germline V gene data show CDR1 as SGHNT and CDR2 as YYREEE (reference sequence). Trimming took 0 bases from V and 5 from J; bases not matched to a gene: 5. CDR3 amino acids: CASSLGSGRADEQYF. Written as DNA, the CDR3 is TGTGCCAGCAGCTTGGGAAGCGGGAGGGCCGACGAGCAGTACTTC.

This clonotype has at least ten counts. This sequence joins TRBV25-1 and TRBJ2-2; D gene unclear. Between the trimmed V and J ends, which lost 3 bases and 4 bases, there was a span of 6 bases. The CDR3 runs 13 residues. Per germline, CDR1 MGHDK and CDR2 SYGVNS. As DNA, the CDR3 is TGTGCCAGCAGTGAGTTCGGCACCGGGGAGCTGTTTTTT. Translation gives CASSEFGTGELFF.

This clonotype appeared many times. The V call is TRBV12-3 or TRBV12-4, the J call TRBJ2-7, with D perhaps matching TRBD2 (5 bases). The ends were cut back, 0 bases at V and 5 bases at J, with 14 bases in the middle. The CDR3 length is 15 residues. In nucleotides, the CDR3 is TGTGCCAGCAGTTTAGCCCTCGGCCTAGCAAACGAGCAGTACTTC. The encoded protein is CASSLALGLANEQYF.

V is TRBV2 and J is TRBJ1-2; D unresolved. The CDR3 runs 16 residues. Germline assignment: CDR1 SNHLY and CDR2 FYNNEI. Trimming removed 2 bases at V and 0 bases at J, with 13 bases between. The CDR3 DNA sequence: TGTGCCAGCAGTGAATCCGCATCCCGAGCTAACTATGGCTACACCTTC. Encoded protein: CASSESASRANYGYTF. Supplemented by reference TRBV2 and TRBJ1-2, the full variable domain reads EPEVTQTPSHQVTQMGQEVILRCVPISNHLYFYWYRQILGQKVEFLVSFYNNEISEKSEIFDDQFSVERPDGSNFTLKIRSTKLEDSAMYFCASSESASRANYGYTFGSGTRLTVV.

Many counts were recorded for this clonotype. The V call is TRBV6-2 or TRBV6-3, the J call TRBJ1-5, with no clear D. Germline values: CDR1 MNHEY, CDR2 SVGEGT. V lost 5 bases and J lost 0, with 8 bases in between. The CDR3 sequence is 14 residues long. CDR3 residues: CASSQDNSNQPQHF. Here the CDR3 DNA reads TGTGCCAGCAGTCAGGATAATAGCAATCAGCCCCAGCATTTT.

The sample holds a few counts of this clonotype. The rearrangement joins TRBV7-6 to TRBJ2-1, with D perhaps TRBD2 (6 bases). The ends were cut back, 5 bases at V and 8 bases at J, with 13 bases in the middle. This CDR3 spans 13 amino acids. CDR1 and CDR2 (germline): SGHVS, FNYEAQ. CDR3 loop: CASSRGTPYEQFF. In nucleotides, the CDR3 is TGTGCCAGCAGCCGCGGGACTCCCTATGAGCAGTTCTTC.

This rearrangement joins TRBV7-2 to TRBJ2-1; tentatively, D is TRBD2 (6 bases). The CDR3 is 15 amino acids. Germline V gene lookup returns CDR1 SGHTA and CDR2 FQGNSA. Between the trimmed V and J ends, which lost 5 bases and 6 bases, there was a span of 17 bases. CDR3 residues: CASSPWRDHGNEQFF. The CDR3 coding sequence is TGTGCCAGCAGCCCCTGGAGGGACCACGGCAATGAGCAGTTCTTC.

This clonotype has ten or more counts. V usage is TRBV11-2 and J usage is TRBJ1-1; the D gene is possibly TRBD1 (5 bases). This CDR3 has 16 residues. Germline-derived CDR1 and CDR2 are SGHAT and FQNNGV. Between the trimmed V and J ends, which lost 1 base and 1 base, there was a span of 13 bases. The CDR3 bases are TGTGCCAGCAGCTTAGGTATCCGGGACCGGAACACTGAAGCTTTCTTT. Amino acids: CASSLGIRDRNTEAFF.